One and the same sample provided the 11 T cell receptor beta chains below, sequenced in a study of cytomegalovirus exposure and HLA in healthy donors. PCR amplification relied on 60 Vbeta primers (plus 13 Jbeta primers). Repertoires were generated with immunoSEQ multiplex PCR, while TCRdb's copy carries only in-frame clones and drops some. The repertoire includes over 80,000 clones, 70% to 85% of them detected once, and 3.8% sits in the top ten. The sequencing sample was made of PBMCs. The source of these receptors is a man aged 45-60 years in good health and CMV-seronegative.

This clone was detected only once. V gene TRBV7-9 combines with J gene TRBJ2-1, with a possible D match to TRBD1 (6 bases). CDR1 and CDR2 from the germline V gene are SEHNR and FQNEAQ (reference sequence). Deletions cut 5 bases from V and 6 bases from J, with 8 bases between. The CDR3 is 12 residues long. The CDR3, as DNA: TGTGCCAGCAGCCGGACAGTCAATGAGCAGTTCTTC. Amino acid sequence: CASSRTVNEQFF.

The chain recombines TRBV5-4 with TRBJ2-1; tentatively, D is TRBD1 (5 bases). V lost 4 bases, J lost 9 bases, and 20 bases lay in between. The CDR3 covers 15 residues. CDR1 SGHNT and CDR2 YYREEE come from the germline V gene (reference sequence). CDR3 protein: CASSLGQGGWGEQFF. CDR3 in DNA: TGTGCCAGCAGCCTTGGTCAGGGTGGGTGGGGTGAGCAGTTCTTC.

The rearrangement uses TRBV15 and TRBJ2-7; the match to TRBD2 covers 9 bases. V lost 4 bases to trimming and J lost 6 bases; unmatched junction nucleotides: 13. This CDR3 region has 16 residues. Germline loops: CDR1 LNHNV, CDR2 YYDKDF (reference sequence). CDR3 coding DNA: TGTGCCACCAGCAAAGAGTGGGCTAGCGGGATCGGCGAGCAGTACTTC. Amino acid sequence: CATSKEWASGIGEQYF.

The chain has TRBV18 and TRBJ1-3; unclear D gene. V was clipped by 3 bases and J by 4 bases, with 13 bases between them. Germline CDR1 is KGHSH and CDR2 is LQKENI. The CDR3 contains 15 residues. The chain's CDR3 is CASSPSGGTGNTIYF. The DNA for the CDR3 is TGTGCCAGCTCACCGTCAGGTGGAACCGGAAACACCATATATTTT.

In this sample, this clone turned up a few times. This chain uses TRBV6-5 with TRBJ2-5, with D possibly TRBD2 on 6 matching bases. V lost 5 bases, J lost 7 bases, and 17 bases lay in between. This CDR3 comprises 14 residues. CDR1 is MNHEY, CDR2 SVGAGI, per germline. The CDR3 here is CASSPGGAEGTQYF. In nucleotides, the CDR3 is TGTGCCAGCAGTCCCGGAGGGGCAGAAGGGACCCAGTACTTC.

The rearrangement uses TRBV6-1 and TRBJ1-2; 10 bases line up with TRBD1. With 6 bases clipped from V and 3 bases from J, the junction kept 7 bases outside the gene matches. CDR3 size: 15 residues. The germline V gene has CDR1 MNHNS and CDR2 SASEGT. The CDR3 here is CASRLSGTGDYGYTF. The CDR3, as DNA: TGTGCCAGCAGACTGTCAGGGACAGGGGACTATGGCTACACCTTC.

The chain carries TRBV29-1 and TRBJ2-3; 7 nucleotides match TRBD1. The germline V gene encodes CDR1 SQVTM and CDR2 ANQGSEA. The CDR3 consists of 13 residues. With 5 bases clipped from V and 1 base from J, the junction kept 3 bases outside the gene matches. CDR3 sequence (DNA): TGCAGCGTTAACGACAGGGGCACAGATACGCAGTATTTT. Translating gives CSVNDRGTDTQYF.

Notes on this clone: Additional DNA sequences in this sample encode the identical CDR3. This chain connects TRBV5-1 to TRBJ2-1; D possibly corresponds to TRBD2 (5 bases). The V and J ends lost 0 bases and 1 base respectively, with 8 bases between them. Germline assignment: CDR1 SGHRS and CDR2 YFSETQ. This CDR3 contains 15 residues. Here the CDR3 reads CASSLGGHSYNEQFF. The DNA for the CDR3 is TGCGCCAGCAGCTTGGGCGGGCATTCCTACAATGAGCAGTTCTTC. The whole variable domain, remainder taken from reference TRBV5-1 and TRBJ2-1, is KAGVTQTPRYLIKTRGQQVTLSCSPISGHRSVSWYQQTPGQGLQFLFEYFSETQRNKGNFPGRFSGRQFSNSRSEMNVSTLELGDSALYLCASSLGGHSYNEQFFGPGTRLTVL.

The chain combines TRBV15 with TRBJ2-5; TRBD1 matches 9 bases. There are 16 residues in the CDR3. CDR1 and CDR2 (germline): LNHNV, YYDKDF (reference sequence). V was pared by 0 bases and J by 2 bases, with 4 bases of the junction left unmatched. CDR3 bases: TGTGCCACCAGCAGAGACTTAGACAGGGGGCAAGAGACCCAGTACTTC. This sequence encodes CATSRDLDRGQETQYF.

In its sample, this clone was seen a few times. In nucleotides, the CDR3 is TGCGCCAGCAGCTTGGCTCGGACAGGGAACACCGGGGAGCTGTTTTTT. Protein sequence: CASSLARTGNTGELFF. The J gene is TRBJ2-2, the V gene TRBV5-1; 7 nucleotides line up with TRBD1. Trimming took 0 bases from V and 1 from J; bases not matched to a gene: 3. Germline values: CDR1 SGHRS, CDR2 YFSETQ. This CDR3 contains 16 residues.

The V call is TRBV5-8, the J call TRBJ1-5; 11 bases map to TRBD1. V was pared by 4 bases and J by 2 bases, with 17 bases of the junction left unmatched. The CDR3 length is 20 residues. CDR1 and CDR2 (germline): SGHTS, YDEGEE. Here the CDR3 reads CASSPIFGQGAGGGNQPQHF. CDR3 DNA: TGTGCCAGCAGCCCTATCTTTGGACAGGGGGCGGGCGGGGGCAATCAGCCCCAGCATTTT.